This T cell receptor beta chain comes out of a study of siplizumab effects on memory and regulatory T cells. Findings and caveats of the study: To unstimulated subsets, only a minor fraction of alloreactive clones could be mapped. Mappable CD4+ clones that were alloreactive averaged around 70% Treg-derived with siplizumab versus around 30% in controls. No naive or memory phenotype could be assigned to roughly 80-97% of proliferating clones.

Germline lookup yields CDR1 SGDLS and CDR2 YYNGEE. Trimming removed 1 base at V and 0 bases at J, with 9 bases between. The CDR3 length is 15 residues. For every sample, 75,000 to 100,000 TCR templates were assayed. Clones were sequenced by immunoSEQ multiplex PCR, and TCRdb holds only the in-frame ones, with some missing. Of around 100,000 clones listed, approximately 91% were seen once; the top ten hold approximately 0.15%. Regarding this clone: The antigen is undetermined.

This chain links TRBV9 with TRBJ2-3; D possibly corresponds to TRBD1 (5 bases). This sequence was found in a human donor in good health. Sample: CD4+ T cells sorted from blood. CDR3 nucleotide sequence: TGTGCCAGCAGCGTAAGGCCAGGGAGCACAGATACGCAGTATTTT. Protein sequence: CASSVRPGSTDTQYF.